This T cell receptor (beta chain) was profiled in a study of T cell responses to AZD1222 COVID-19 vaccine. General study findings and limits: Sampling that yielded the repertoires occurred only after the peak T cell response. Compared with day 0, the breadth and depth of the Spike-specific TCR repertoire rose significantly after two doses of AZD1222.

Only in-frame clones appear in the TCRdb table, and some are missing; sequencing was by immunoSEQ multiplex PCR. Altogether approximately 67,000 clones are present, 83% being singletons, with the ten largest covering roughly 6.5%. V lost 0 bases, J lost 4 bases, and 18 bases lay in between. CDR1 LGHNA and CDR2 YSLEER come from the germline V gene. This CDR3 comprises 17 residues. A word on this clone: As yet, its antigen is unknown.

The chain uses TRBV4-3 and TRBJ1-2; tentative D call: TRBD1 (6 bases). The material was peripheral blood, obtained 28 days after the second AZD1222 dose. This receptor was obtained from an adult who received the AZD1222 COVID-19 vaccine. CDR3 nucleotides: TGCGCCAGCAGCCAAGATCGTACGGGGGCTGGGGGCTATGGCTACACCTTC. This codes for CASSQDRTGAGGYGYTF.